The 11 T cell receptor beta chains presented below share a single source sample, sequenced in a study of T cells in Graves' hyperthyroidism and ophthalmopathy (dated by TCRdb to the late 2010s). The library came from multiplex PCR. Sequencing instrument: Illumina HiSeq 2000. The TCR beta CDR3 regions were amplified from RNA transcripts. A first-round RT-PCR of the TCR CDR3 used the HTBI primer set with the Qiagen OneStep RT-PCR kit. Through fastp at Q25 and MiXCR, TCRdb rebuilt clones from the public reads, retaining in-frame beta chains. Here each entry gathers all rows of one CDR3 protein and keeps the most common genes and DNA. For this sample there are about 200,000 distinct CDR3 sequences; 15% to 20% appear just once. The ten largest account for 50% of the sample. Source material: blood. The receptors derive from a man aged 50 to 59 with Graves' hyperthyroidism.

The sample holds many counts of this clonotype. Written as DNA, the CDR3 is TGTGCCAGCAGCTTGTTTTCGTACCAAGAGACCCAGTACTTC. This codes for CASSLFSYQETQYF. The gene calls are TRBV7-2 and TRBJ2-5, with D uncertain. V gave up 3 bases and J gave up 0 bases, with 8 bases separating them. Germline CDR1 is SGHTA and CDR2 is FQGNSA. The length of the CDR3 is 14 residues.

This clonotype was seen ten or more times. V usage is TRBV7-8 and J usage is TRBJ2-7; possibly TRBD1 or TRBD2 for D (5 bases each). There are 16 residues in the CDR3. Looked up from germline, CDR1 is SGHVS and CDR2 is FQNEAQ. Trimming left V 5 bases short and J 2 bases short, with 19 bases between. CDR3 loop: CASSRGRRDGTYEQYF. CDR3 bases: TGTGCCAGCAGCCGCGGTCGTCGGGACGGTACCTACGAGCAGTACTTC.

The rearrangement links TRBV12-3 or TRBV12-4 to TRBJ2-3; 9 nucleotides match TRBD2. With V trimmed by 6 bases and J by 0 bases, 4 bases remained unmatched. There are 15 residues in the CDR3. CDR3 in DNA: TGTGCCAGCAGAGGGGCGGGAGGGAGCACAGATACGCAGTATTTT. Translated: CASRGAGGSTDTQYF.

At least ten counts were recorded for this clonotype. The chain recombines TRBV2 with TRBJ2-7; no reliable D call. Per the germline V gene, CDR1 is SNHLY and CDR2 is FYNNEI. The CDR3 runs to 13 residues. V dropped 4 bases and J dropped 0 bases, with 7 bases sitting between them. CDR3 DNA: TGTGCCAGCAGTGCTAGATTCTCCTACGAGCAGTACTTC. It yields the protein CASSARFSYEQYF.

By share, this clonotype counts as medium-sized (0.01 to 0.1%). The chain has TRBV30 and TRBJ2-1; D ambiguous. Germline assignment: CDR1 GTSNPN and CDR2 SVGIG (reference sequence). V was trimmed by 7 bases and J by 0 bases, leaving 13 bases between them. The CDR3 runs to 14 residues. This CDR3 is CASEQSSSYNEQFF. For the CDR3, the DNA is TGTGCCTCCGAACAGTCCAGCTCCTACAATGAGCAGTTCTTC. The full variable domain, rest sourced from reference TRBV30 and TRBJ2-1, is SQTIHQWPATLVQPVGSPLSLECTVEGTSNPNLYWYRQAAGRGLQLLFYSVGIGQISSEVPQNLSASRPQDRQFILSSKKLLLSDSGFYLCASEQSSSYNEQFFGPGTRLTVL.

This clonotype has at least ten counts. The chain carries TRBV3-1 and TRBJ1-1; 7 positions agree with TRBD1. The ends lost 2 bases at V and 7 bases at J; junction bases unmatched: 4. This CDR3 has 13 amino acids. Germline V lookup: CDR1 LGHDT, CDR2 YNNKEL (reference sequence). The CDR3 region has the DNA TGTGCCAGCAGCCAAAACAGGGGAGGTGAAGCTTTCTTT. Translated, it gives CASSQNRGGEAFF.

Here the CDR3 DNA reads TGTGCCAGCAGCCCCTATCGTCTAGCGGGAGGCCTTGGAGAGACCCAGTACTTC. This encodes CASSPYRLAGGLGETQYF. The chain joins TRBV7-6 to TRBJ2-5, with 11 bases fitting TRBD2. V shed 5 bases, J shed 4 bases, and the junction held 15 bases outside the gene matches. The germline gives CDR1 SGHVS, CDR2 FNYEAQ. The CDR3 sequence is 18 residues long.

At least ten counts were recorded for this clonotype. The J gene is TRBJ2-5, the V gene TRBV20-1; no definite D call. Trimming shortened V by 6 bases and J by 2 bases, and 13 bases separated the two germline ends. The CDR3 spans 13 residues. The germline V gene has CDR1 DFQATT and CDR2 SNEGSKA (reference sequence). CDR3 in DNA: TGCAGTGCCTTCAAGGGTGTTCAAGAGACCCAGTACTTC. Translation: CSAFKGVQETQYF.

This clonotype was found a few times. The V and J genes are TRBV15 and TRBJ1-4, with D tentatively TRBD1 (5 bases). CDR3 length: 14 amino acids. The germline CDR1 and CDR2 sequences are LNHNV and YYDKDF (reference sequence). The ends were cut back, 1 base at V and 7 bases at J, with 10 bases in the middle. CDR3 sequence (DNA): TGTGCCACCAGCAGAGTATATAGGGGTGAAAAACTGTTTTTT. Its translation: CATSRVYRGEKLFF.

V gene TRBV20-1 combines with J gene TRBJ2-2, with TRBD2 matching 12 bases. V was pared by 6 bases and J by 8 bases, with 13 bases of the junction left unmatched. The CDR3 is 16 residues long. The germline V gene encodes CDR1 DFQATT and CDR2 SNEGSKA (reference sequence). CDR3 DNA: TGCAGTGCCCATGACCCGGGACTAGCGGGTCCGGGGGAGCTGTTTTTT. Protein sequence: CSAHDPGLAGPGELFF.

This clonotype was picked up many times. Written as DNA, the CDR3 is TGTGCCAGCAGGGTTAGCGGGAGGGCCTACGAGCAGTACTTC. Its translation is CASRVSGRAYEQYF. V and J are TRBV12-3 or TRBV12-4 and TRBJ2-7; 11 bases align to TRBD2. The CDR3 is made up of 14 amino acids. V lost 6 bases to trimming and J lost 2 bases; unmatched junction nucleotides: 3.